The entry that follows covers one T cell receptor beta chain sequence. These data come from a study of blood T cell repertoires in COVID-19. Study-wide context: The United States, Italy and Spain were the sources of the acute and convalescent COVID-19 samples. Sample material is recorded as cDNA or gDNA derived from T cells, B-cell-depleted T cells, or PBMCs.

The trim removed 4 bases at V and 6 bases at J, leaving 3 bases unmatched. This CDR3 contains 12 residues. Germline loops: CDR1 SGHRS, CDR2 YFSETQ. Original analysis: How many nucleated cells were present was estimated from reference gene primer amplification. Assay: immunoSEQ multiplex PCR; the TCRdb copy retains only in-frame clones and omits some. V and J calls and clone size are copied from that table; D and trimming were computed from the DNA. The sample shows tens of thousands of clones, 65% to 90% of them seen only once. The TCR was taken from a woman aged 60-75 years with active COVID-19. J is TRBJ1-2 and V is TRBV5-1; 7 positions match TRBD1. Sequenced sample: peripheral blood. The CDR3 protein is CASSETGDGYTF. The CDR3 nucleotides read TGCGCCAGCAGCGAAACAGGGGATGGCTACACCTTC.